These 9 T cell receptor beta chains originate from one sample sequenced in a study of graft-versus-host responses after intestinal transplantation. The culture paired approximately 200,000 irradiated violet-dye-labeled stimulators with approximately 200,000 CFSE-labeled responders. This table comes from immunoSEQ multiplex PCR, and its TCRdb copy is limited to in-frame clones, with some not included. Of some 9,500 clones listed, about 30% are singletons. Sequenced material: alloreactive CD8+ T cells from a mixed lymphocyte reaction culture, taken before intestinal transplant. Described subset: CFSE-low proliferating T cells sorted from roughly six-day pre-transplant mixed lymphocyte reaction (GvH or HvG direction). All receptors derive from a human patient who received an intestinal transplant.

This chain uses TRBV5-8 with TRBJ2-7; D possibly corresponds to TRBD2 (6 bases). The CDR3 spans 14 residues. Trimming shortened V by 4 bases and J by 0 bases, and 11 bases separated the two germline ends. Germline CDR1 and CDR2: SGHTS and YDEGEE. Written as DNA, the CDR3 is TGTGCCAGCAGCCCCCGGGACTCCTCCTACGAGCAGTACTTC. Protein sequence: CASSPRDSSYEQYF.

The chain employs TRBV11-2 and TRBJ2-3, with TRBD1 as a possible D gene (5 bases). V lost 3 bases to trimming and J lost 6 bases, with 19 bases between them. This CDR3 has 16 amino acids. Germline values: CDR1 SGHAT, CDR2 FQNNGV. The CDR3 reads CASSLVVRQGKDTQYF. The CDR3 DNA reads TGTGCCAGCAGCTTGGTCGTGCGGCAGGGCAAGGATACGCAGTATTTT.

This rearrangement joins TRBV5-1 to TRBJ2-7, with a tentative D call TRBD1 (5 bases). CDR1 and CDR2 (germline): SGHRS, YFSETQ. V was cut by 1 base and J by 2 bases, with 13 bases left in between. The CDR3 is made up of 15 amino acids. CDR3 residues: CASSLWQGTPYEQYF. CDR3 DNA sequence: TGCGCCAGCAGCTTGTGGCAGGGAACCCCCTACGAGCAGTACTTC.

This clone has just a few counts. V usage is TRBV4-1 and J usage is TRBJ1-6; D is unresolved. Deletions cut 0 bases from V and 9 bases from J, with 12 bases between. This CDR3 region has 15 residues. Per the germline V gene, CDR1 is MGHRA and CDR2 is YSYEKL. CDR3: CASSQDFGGRSPLHF. CDR3 nucleotides: TGCGCCAGCAGCCAAGATTTTGGAGGGCGTTCACCCCTCCACTTT.

J is TRBJ2-7 and V is TRBV27; maybe TRBD2 (5 bases). Deletions cut 3 bases from V and 2 bases from J, with 8 bases between. The CDR3 is 13 residues long. Germline CDR1 MNHEY, CDR2 SMNVEV (reference sequence). This CDR3 is CASSFGRAYEQYF. As DNA, the CDR3 is TGTGCCAGCAGTTTTGGGAGAGCCTACGAGCAGTACTTC.

By share of the sample, this clone is medium-sized. This chain uses TRBV11-2 with TRBJ1-2, with TRBD1 as a possible D gene (6 bases). This CDR3 comprises 13 residues. The V gene lost 5 bases and the J gene lost 4 bases, with 11 bases spanning the gap. CDR1 is SGHAT and CDR2 is FQNNGV in the germline V gene. The CDR3 DNA sequence: TGTGCCAGCAGCACAGGACAGCTCTATGGCTACACCTTC. The encoded protein is CASSTGQLYGYTF.

In its sample, this clone is medium-sized (0.01 to 0.1%). This chain joins TRBV10-3 and TRBJ1-5; possible D gene TRBD1, 5 bases. Germline CDR1 and CDR2: ENHRY and SYGVKD. This CDR3 is built from 14 residues. Between the trimmed V and J ends, which lost 3 bases and 7 bases, there was a span of 13 bases. As DNA, the CDR3 is TGTGCCATCAGTGATGGCGGGGCTATCCAGCCCCAGCATTTT. This translates into CAISDGGAIQPQHF.

The chain joins TRBV7-9 to TRBJ1-4; no clear D. V was cut by 5 bases and J by 0 bases, with 10 bases left in between. The CDR3 spans 15 residues. Germline loops: CDR1 SEHNR, CDR2 FQNEAQ (reference sequence). The CDR3: CASSPPRTTNEKLFF. CDR3 bases: TGTGCCAGCAGCCCGCCGAGGACAACTAATGAAAAACTGTTTTTT.

The V gene is TRBV12-5, the J gene TRBJ1-1; tentative D call: TRBD1 (5 bases). V lost 6 bases, J lost 7 bases, and 12 bases lay in between. The germline V gene encodes CDR1 LGHNT and CDR2 FRNRAP. The CDR3 sequence is 12 residues long. The CDR3 sequence is CASGWGGFEAFF. The CDR3 region has the DNA TGTGCTAGTGGCTGGGGCGGTTTTGAAGCTTTCTTT.